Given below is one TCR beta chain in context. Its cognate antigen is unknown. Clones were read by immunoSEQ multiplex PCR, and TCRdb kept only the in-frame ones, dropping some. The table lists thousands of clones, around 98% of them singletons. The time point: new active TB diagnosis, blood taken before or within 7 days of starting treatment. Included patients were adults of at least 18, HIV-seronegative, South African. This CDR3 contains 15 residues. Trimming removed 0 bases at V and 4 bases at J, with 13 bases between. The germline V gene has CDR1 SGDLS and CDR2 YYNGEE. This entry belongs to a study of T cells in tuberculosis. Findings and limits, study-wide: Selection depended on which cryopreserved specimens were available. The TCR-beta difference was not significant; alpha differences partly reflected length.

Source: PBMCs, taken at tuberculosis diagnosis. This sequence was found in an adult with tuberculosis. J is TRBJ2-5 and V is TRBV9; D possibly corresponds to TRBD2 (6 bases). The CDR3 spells CASSVGAGLGETQYF. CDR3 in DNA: TGTGCCAGCAGCGTAGGCGCGGGATTGGGAGAGACCCAGTACTTC.